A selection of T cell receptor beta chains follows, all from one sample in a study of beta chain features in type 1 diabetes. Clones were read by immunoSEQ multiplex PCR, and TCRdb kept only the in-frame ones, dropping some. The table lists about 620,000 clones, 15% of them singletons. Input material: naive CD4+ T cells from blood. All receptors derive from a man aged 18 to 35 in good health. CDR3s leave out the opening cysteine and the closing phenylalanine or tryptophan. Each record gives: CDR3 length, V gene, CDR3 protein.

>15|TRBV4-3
ASSQDIGLAGVYEQY
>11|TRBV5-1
ASSVPPTDTQY
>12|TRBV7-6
ASSLGQNTYEQY
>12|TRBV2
ASTQGSGTGELF
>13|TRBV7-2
ASSSRSPSTDTQY
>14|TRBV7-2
ASSFYRAGDDSPLH
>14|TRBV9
ASASGHGSPGNTIY
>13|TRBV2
ASSVELAGGNEQF
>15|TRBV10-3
AISDGTGISGANVLT
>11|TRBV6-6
ASTGLARNEQF
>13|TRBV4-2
ASSQVGPRNYGYT
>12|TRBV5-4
ASSEGDRGPEAF
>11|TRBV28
ASSSSGPYEQY
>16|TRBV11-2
ASSLGAGGSGSYNEQF
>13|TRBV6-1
ASTGTGPFTGELF
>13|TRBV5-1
ASSLGGRTANEQF
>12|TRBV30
AWSVILGGSGYT
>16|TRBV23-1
ASSHPSFPGRQKETQY
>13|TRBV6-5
ASSYTGGPTGELF
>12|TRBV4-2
ASSQDGLTDTQY
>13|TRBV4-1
ASSQEGRQGEKLF
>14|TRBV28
ASSLRPGNGNTEAF
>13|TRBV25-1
ASSEYSRANTEAF
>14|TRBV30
AWSVRGIATNEKLF
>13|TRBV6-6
ASSSRTSGSYEQY
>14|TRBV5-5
ASSLRTVGGNQPQH
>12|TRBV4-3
ASSRQGHSYEQY
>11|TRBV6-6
ATRAGVAHEQY
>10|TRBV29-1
SVETRGWNQY
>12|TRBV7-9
ASSSPGQGDTQY
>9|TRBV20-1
SASAYNEQF
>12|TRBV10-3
AISDQRDSNEQF
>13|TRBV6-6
ASRQGVVNTGELF
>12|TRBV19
ASGHSDENTEAF
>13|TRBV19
ASSTPGGAGNEQF
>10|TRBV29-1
SVEGGGTEAF
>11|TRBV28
ASSRTVQETQY
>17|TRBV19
ASSIGGRGYGRAYNEQF
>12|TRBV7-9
ASSSRDRNTEAF
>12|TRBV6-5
ASSYTDSGQPQH
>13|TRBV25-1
ASSGPGAGSYEQY
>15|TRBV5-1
ASSLAGQSFSYNEQF
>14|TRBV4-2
ASSQGNSLRDNEQF
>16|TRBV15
ATSRDDSRTSGNNEQF
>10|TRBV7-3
ASSRGDYTQY
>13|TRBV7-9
ASSFQQGNNSPLH
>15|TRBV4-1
ASSLGLAGGAAYEQY
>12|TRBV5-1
ASSLEGHSYEQY
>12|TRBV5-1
ASSGPGPTYGYT
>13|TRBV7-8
ASSSSGRAVNEQF
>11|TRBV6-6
ASSAPDLNEQF
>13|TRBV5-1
ASSLVRSSYNEQF
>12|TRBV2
ASRSVEGPDTQY